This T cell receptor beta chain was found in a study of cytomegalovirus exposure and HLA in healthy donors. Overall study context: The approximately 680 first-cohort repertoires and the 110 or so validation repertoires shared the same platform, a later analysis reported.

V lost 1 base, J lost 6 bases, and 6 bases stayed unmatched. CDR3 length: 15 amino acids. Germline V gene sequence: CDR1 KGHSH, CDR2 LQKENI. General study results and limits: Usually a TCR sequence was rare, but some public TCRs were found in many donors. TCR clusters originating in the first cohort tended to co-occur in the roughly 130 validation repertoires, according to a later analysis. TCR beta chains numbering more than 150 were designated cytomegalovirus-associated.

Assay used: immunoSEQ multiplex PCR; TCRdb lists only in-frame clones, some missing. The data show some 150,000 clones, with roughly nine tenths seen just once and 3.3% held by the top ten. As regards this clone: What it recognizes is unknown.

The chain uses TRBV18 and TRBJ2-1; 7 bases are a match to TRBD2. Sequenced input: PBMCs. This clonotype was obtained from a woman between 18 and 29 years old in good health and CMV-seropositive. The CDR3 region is CASSPQAGRVNEQFF. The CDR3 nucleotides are TGTGCCAGCTCACCACAAGCAGGGAGGGTCAATGAGCAGTTCTTC.